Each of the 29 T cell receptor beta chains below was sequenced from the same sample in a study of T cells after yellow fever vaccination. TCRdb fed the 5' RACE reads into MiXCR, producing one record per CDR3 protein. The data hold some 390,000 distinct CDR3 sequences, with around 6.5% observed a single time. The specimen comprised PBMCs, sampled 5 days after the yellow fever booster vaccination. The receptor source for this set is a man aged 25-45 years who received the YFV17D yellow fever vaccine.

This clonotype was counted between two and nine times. The CDR3: CAFSPPQASSHPDYEQFF. The DNA for the CDR3 is TGTGCCTTCAGTCCTCCTCAGGCTAGTTCGCACCCGGACTATGAGCAGTTCTTC. This rearrangement joins TRBV2 to TRBJ2-1; TRBD2 might be the D (5 bases). The CDR3 loop spans 18 amino acids. Germline V gene data show CDR1 as SNHLY and CDR2 as FYNNEI. The V end was cut by 11 bases, the J end by 8 bases, with 34 bases between.

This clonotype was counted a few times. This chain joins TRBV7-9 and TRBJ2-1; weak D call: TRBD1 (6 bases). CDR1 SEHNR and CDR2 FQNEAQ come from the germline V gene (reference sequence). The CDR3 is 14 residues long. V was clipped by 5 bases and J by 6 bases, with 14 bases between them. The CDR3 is CASSPPGVSNEQFF. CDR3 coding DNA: TGTGCCAGCAGCCCCCCAGGGGTCAGCAATGAGCAGTTCTTC.

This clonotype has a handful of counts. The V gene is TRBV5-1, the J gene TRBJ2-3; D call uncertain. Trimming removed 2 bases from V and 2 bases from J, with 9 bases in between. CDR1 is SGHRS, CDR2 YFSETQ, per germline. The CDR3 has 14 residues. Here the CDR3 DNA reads TGCGCCAGCAGCTTCTACTCCACCACAGATACGCAGTATTTT. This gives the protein CASSFYSTTDTQYF.

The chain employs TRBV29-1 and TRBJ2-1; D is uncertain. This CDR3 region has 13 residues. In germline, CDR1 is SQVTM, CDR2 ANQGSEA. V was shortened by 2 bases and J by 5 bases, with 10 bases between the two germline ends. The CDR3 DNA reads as TGCAGCGTTGAACTAGGCGCTAACAATGAGCAGTTCTTC. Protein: CSVELGANNEQFF.

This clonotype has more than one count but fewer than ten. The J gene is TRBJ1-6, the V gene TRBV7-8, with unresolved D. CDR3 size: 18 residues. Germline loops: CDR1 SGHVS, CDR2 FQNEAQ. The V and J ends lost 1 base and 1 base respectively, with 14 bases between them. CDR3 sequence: CASSLGIAGSSYNSPLHF. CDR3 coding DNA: TGTGCCAGCAGCTTAGGGATTGCAGGCTCGTCCTATAATTCACCCCTCCACTTT.

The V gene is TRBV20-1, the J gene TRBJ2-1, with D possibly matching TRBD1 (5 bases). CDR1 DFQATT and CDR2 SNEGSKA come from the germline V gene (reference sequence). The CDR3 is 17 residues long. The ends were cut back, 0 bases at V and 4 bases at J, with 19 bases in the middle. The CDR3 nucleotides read TGCAGTGCTAGAGATCCCCGGGCAGGGAAGGGATACAATGAGCAGTTCTTC. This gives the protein CSARDPRAGKGYNEQFF.

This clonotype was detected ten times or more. The CDR3 bases are TGTGCCAGCAGCTTATCCGGGGTCACTAGCACAGATACGCAGTATTTT. This codes for CASSLSGVTSTDTQYF. J is TRBJ2-3 and V is TRBV7-6, with D possibly matching TRBD2 (5 bases). The CDR3 extends over 16 amino acids. Germline V gives CDR1 SGHVS, CDR2 FNYEAQ. Trimming took off 2 bases at V and 0 bases at J, with 12 bases between the two ends.

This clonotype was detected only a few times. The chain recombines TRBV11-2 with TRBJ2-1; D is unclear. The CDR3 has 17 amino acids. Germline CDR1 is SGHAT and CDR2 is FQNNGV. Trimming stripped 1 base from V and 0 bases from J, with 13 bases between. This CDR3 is CASSLVVWVSSYNEQFF. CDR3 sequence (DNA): TGTGCCAGCAGCTTAGTCGTTTGGGTGAGCTCCTACAATGAGCAGTTCTTC.

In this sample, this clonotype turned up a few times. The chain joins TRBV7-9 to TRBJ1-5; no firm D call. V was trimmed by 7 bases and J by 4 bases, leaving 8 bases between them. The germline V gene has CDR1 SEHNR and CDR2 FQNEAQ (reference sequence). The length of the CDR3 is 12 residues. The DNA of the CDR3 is TGTGCCAGCAACAAGGGAAATCAGCCCCAGCATTTT. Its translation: CASNKGNQPQHF.

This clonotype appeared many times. CDR3 residues: CAIRDSMDEKLFF. CDR3 nucleotide sequence: TGTGCCATCAGGGACAGCATGGATGAAAAACTGTTTTTT. V usage is TRBV10-3 and J usage is TRBJ1-4; maybe TRBD1 (6 bases). This CDR3 region has 13 residues. V gave up 6 bases and J gave up 6 bases, with 11 bases separating them. Per the germline V gene, CDR1 is ENHRY and CDR2 is SYGVKD.

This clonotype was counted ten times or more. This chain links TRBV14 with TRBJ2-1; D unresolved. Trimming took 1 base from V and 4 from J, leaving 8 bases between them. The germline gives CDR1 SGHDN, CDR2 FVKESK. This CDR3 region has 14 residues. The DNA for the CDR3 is TGTGCCAGCAGCCAAGTTGTTCAGTACAATGAGCAGTTCTTC. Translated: CASSQVVQYNEQFF.

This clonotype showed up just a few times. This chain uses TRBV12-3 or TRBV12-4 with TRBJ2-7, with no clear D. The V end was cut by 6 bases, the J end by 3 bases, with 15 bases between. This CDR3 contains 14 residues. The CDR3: CASSLTGPHYEQYF. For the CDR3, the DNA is TGTGCCAGCAGCCTCACCGGGCCGCACTACGAGCAGTACTTC.

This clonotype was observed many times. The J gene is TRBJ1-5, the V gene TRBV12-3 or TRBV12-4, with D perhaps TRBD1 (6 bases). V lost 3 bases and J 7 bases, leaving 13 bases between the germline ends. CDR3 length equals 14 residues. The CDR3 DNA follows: TGTGCCAGCAGTTTTGGTACAGGGAGACAGCCCCAGCATTTT. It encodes CASSFGTGRQPQHF.

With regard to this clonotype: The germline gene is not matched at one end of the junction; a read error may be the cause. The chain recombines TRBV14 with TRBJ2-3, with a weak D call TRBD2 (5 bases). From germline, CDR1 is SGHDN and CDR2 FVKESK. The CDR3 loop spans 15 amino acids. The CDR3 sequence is CGSSQLGVGTDTQYF. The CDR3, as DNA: TGTGGCAGCAGCCAACTGGGAGTGGGGACAGATACGCAGTATTTT. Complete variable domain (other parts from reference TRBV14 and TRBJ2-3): EAGVTQFPSHSVIEKGQTVTLRCDPISGHDNLYWYRRVMGKEIKFLLHFVKESKQDESGMPNNRFLAERTGGTYSTLKVQPAELEDSGVYFCGSSQLGVGTDTQYFGPGTRLTVL.

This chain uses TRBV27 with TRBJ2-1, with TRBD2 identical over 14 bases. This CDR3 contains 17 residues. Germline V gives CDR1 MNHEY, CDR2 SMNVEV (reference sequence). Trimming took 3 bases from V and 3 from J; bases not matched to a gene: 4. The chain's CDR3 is CASSFRTSGRYYNEQFF. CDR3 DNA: TGTGCCAGCAGTTTCCGGACTAGCGGGAGGTACTACAATGAGCAGTTCTTC.

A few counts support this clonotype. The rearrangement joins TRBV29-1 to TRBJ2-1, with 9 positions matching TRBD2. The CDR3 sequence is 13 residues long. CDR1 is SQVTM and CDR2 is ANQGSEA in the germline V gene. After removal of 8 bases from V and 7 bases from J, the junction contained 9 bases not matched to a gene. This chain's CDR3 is CSTRTSAENEQFF. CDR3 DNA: TGCAGCACCAGGACTAGCGCTGAGAATGAGCAGTTCTTC.

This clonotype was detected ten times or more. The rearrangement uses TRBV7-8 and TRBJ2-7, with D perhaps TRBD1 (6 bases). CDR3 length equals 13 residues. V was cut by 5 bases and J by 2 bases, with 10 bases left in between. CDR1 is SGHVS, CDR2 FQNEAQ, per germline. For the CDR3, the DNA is TGTGCCAGCAGCCTGGGACACACCTACGAGCAGTACTTC. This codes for CASSLGHTYEQYF.

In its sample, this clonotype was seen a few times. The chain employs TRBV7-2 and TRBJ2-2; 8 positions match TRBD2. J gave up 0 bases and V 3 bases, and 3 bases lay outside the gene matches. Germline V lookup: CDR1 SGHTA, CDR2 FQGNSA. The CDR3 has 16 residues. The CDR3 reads CASSFRGLANTGELFF. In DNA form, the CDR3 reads TGTGCCAGCAGCTTTAGGGGACTAGCGAACACCGGGGAGCTGTTTTTT.

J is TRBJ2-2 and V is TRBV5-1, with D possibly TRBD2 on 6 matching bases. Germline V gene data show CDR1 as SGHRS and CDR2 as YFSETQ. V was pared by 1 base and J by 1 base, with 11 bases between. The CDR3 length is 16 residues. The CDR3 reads CASSLMFSGNTGELFF. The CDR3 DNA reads TGCGCCAGCAGCTTGATGTTTAGCGGGAACACCGGGGAGCTGTTTTTT.

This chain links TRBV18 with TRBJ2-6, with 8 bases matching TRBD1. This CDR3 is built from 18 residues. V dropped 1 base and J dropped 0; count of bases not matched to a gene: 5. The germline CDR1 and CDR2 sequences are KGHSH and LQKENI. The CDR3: CASSPLRTGFSGANVLTF. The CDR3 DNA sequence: TGTGCCAGCTCACCACTGAGGACAGGGTTCTCTGGGGCCAACGTCCTGACTTTC. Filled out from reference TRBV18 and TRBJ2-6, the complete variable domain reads NAGVMQNPRHLVRRRGQEARLRCSPMKGHSHVYWYRQLPEEGLKFMVYLQKENIIDESGMPKERFSAEFPKEGPSILRIQQVVRGDSAAYFCASSPLRTGFSGANVLTFGAGSRLTVL.

The CDR3 reads CASSPRRSRNEQFF. CDR3 DNA: TGTGCCAGCAGCCCCCGTAGGAGTCGCAATGAGCAGTTCTTC. The genes are TRBV7-8 and TRBJ2-1; D not resolved. The germline V gene has CDR1 SGHVS and CDR2 FQNEAQ. V was pared by 5 bases and J by 6 bases, with 14 bases between. This CDR3 has 14 residues.

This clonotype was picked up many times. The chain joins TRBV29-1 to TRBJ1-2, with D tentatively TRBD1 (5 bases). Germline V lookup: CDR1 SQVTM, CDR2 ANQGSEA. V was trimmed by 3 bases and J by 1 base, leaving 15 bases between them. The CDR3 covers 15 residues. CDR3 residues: CSVDNTVGRNYGYTF. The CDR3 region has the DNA TGCAGCGTTGACAACACGGTGGGGCGTAACTATGGCTACACCTTC.

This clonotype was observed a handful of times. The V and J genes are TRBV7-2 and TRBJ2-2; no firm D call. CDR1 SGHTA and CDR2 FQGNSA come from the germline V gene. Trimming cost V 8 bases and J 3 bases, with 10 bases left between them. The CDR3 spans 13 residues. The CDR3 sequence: CASQMQDTGELFF. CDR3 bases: TGTGCCAGCCAAATGCAAGACACCGGGGAGCTGTTTTTT.

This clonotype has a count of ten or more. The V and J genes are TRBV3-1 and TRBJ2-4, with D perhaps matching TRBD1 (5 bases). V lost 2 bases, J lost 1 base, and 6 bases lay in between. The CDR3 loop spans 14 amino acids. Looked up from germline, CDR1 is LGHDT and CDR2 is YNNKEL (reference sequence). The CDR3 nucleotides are TGTGCCAGCAGCCAAAACAGGGCCAAAAACATTCAGTACTTC. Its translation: CASSQNRAKNIQYF.

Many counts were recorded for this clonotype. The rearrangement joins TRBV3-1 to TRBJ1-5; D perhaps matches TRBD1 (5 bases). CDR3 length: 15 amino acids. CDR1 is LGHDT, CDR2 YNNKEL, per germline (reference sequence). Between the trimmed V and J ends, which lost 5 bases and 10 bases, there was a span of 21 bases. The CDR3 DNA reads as TGTGCCAGCAGCGGGGGAGGATCACCCGGCAGCCCCCAGCATTTT. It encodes CASSGGGSPGSPQHF.

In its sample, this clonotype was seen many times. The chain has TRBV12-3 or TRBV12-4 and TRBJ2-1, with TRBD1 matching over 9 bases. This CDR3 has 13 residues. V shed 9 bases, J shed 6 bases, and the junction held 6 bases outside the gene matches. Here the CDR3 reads CASKQGAANEQFF. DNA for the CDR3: TGTGCCAGTAAACAGGGGGCGGCCAATGAGCAGTTCTTC.

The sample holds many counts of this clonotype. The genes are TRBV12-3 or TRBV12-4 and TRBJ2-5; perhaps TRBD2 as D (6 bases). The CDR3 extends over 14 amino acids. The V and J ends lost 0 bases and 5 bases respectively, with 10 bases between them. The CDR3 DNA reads TGTGCCAGCAGTTTAGCGGGAGGTCGTGAGACCCAGTACTTC. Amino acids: CASSLAGGRETQYF.

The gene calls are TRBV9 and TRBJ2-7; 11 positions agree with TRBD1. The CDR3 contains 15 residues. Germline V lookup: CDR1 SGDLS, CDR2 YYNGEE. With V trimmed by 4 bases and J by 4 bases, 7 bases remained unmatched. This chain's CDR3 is CASSRTGGPSYEQYF. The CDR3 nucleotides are TGTGCCAGCAGCAGGACAGGGGGCCCTAGTTACGAGCAGTACTTC.

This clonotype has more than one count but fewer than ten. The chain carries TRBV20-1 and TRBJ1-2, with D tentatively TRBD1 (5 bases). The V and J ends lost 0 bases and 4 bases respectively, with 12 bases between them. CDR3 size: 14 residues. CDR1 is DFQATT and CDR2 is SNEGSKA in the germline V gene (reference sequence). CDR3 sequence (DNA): TGCAGTGCTAGAGATCGAGGGGCTGGCTATGGCTACACCTTC. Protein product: CSARDRGAGYGYTF.